These 5 T cell receptor beta chains came from one sample sequenced in a study of T cell responses to AZD1222 COVID-19 vaccine. Sequencing was performed with immunoSEQ multiplex PCR; in TCRdb, only in-frame clones are kept and a portion is missing. The sample lists about 92,000 clones, approximately 86% occurring once. The source material was peripheral blood, sampled on day 0 of AZD1222 vaccination. The receptors were gathered from an adult in good health.

The chain employs TRBV24-1 and TRBJ2-5, with 10 bases matching TRBD1. Germline V gene sequence: CDR1 KGHDR, CDR2 SFDVKD. With 3 bases clipped from V and 5 bases from J, the junction kept 5 bases outside the gene matches. This CDR3 is 15 amino acids long. The CDR3: CATSDRTGGKETQYF. CDR3 in DNA: TGTGCCACCAGTGATCGGACAGGGGGTAAGGAGACCCAGTACTTC.

The chain recombines TRBV29-1 with TRBJ2-1; a possible D gene is TRBD2 (5 bases). Germline loops: CDR1 SQVTM, CDR2 ANQGSEA. The CDR3 runs to 14 residues. V lost 7 bases and J lost 0, with 13 bases in between. The DNA for the CDR3 is TGCAGCGCCGAGGGCCGGAGCTCCTACAATGAGCAGTTCTTC. It specifies CSAEGRSSYNEQFF.

The V gene is TRBV19, the J gene TRBJ2-7, with D tentatively TRBD1 or TRBD2 (5 bases each). Germline assignment: CDR1 LNHDA and CDR2 SQIVND (reference sequence). The V gene lost 3 bases and the J gene lost 2 bases, with 11 bases spanning the gap. The CDR3 is 14 residues long. CDR3 amino acids: CASSILGPPYEQYF. In DNA, the CDR3 is TGTGCCAGTAGTATTTTGGGACCTCCCTACGAGCAGTACTTC.

The chain combines TRBV2 with TRBJ2-2; TRBD2 matches 9 bases. Germline lookup yields CDR1 SNHLY and CDR2 FYNNEI. After removal of 4 bases from V and 5 bases from J, the junction contained 5 bases not matched to a gene. The CDR3 is 15 amino acids. Written as DNA, the CDR3 is TGTGCCAGCAGTGTGAGGCGGGAGGGTACCGGGGAGCTGTTTTTT. It is translated as CASSVRREGTGELFF.

As DNA, the CDR3 is TGTGCCAGCAGCCAGGCGTTGGACTGGGAGCAGTACTTC. This encodes CASSQALDWEQYF. The rearrangement uses TRBV7-2 and TRBJ2-7, with a possible D match to TRBD2 (5 bases). The CDR3 is 13 residues long. V was trimmed by 5 bases and J by 7 bases, leaving 15 bases between them. CDR1 is SGHTA, CDR2 FQGNSA, per germline. Variable domain in full (rest from reference TRBV7-2 and TRBJ2-7): GAGVSQSPSNKVTEKGKDVELRCDPISGHTALYWYRQSLGQGLEFLIYFQGNSAPDKSGLPSDRFSAERTGGSVSTLTIQRTQQEDSAVYLCASSQALDWEQYFGPGTRLTVT.